The 26 T cell receptor beta chains in this list originate from one sample, sequenced in a study of regulatory T cells in long-lasting Graves disease. According to the study, TCR beta libraries were built with iRepertoire HTBI primers and CDR3-region Arm-PCR. TCRdb redid the calling of the multiplex PCR reads with MiXCR, one entry per CDR3 protein. The repertoire holds hundreds of thousands of distinct CDR3 sequences, around 15% seen once, with approximately 22% in the top ten. Time point noted: newly diagnosed GD, antithyroid drugs for less than 3 months. Researchers made the TCR library from RNA that was extracted from PBMCs. The sequenced sample was peripheral blood mononuclear cells (PBMCs), obtained at new diagnosis, from a patient treated with antithyroid drugs. Receptors were obtained from a female donor with Graves disease.

In its sample, this clonotype was seen a few times. At one end, the junction sequence differs from germline, possibly due to a read error. The chain employs TRBV29-1 and TRBJ1-1, with TRBD1 matching over 8 bases. CDR3 size: 15 residues. Germline CDR1 and CDR2: SQVTM and ANQGSEA. The CDR3: CSAEDQGATDAEAFF. In DNA form, the CDR3 reads TGCAGCGCTGAAGATCAGGGGGCCACAGATGCTGAAGCTTTCTTT.

With respect to this clonotype: This probably arose from a read error, given a far larger clone one base away. The chain is built from TRBV7-2 and TRBJ2-1; tentatively, D is TRBD1 (6 bases). The germline V gene has CDR1 SGHTA and CDR2 FQGNSA. The CDR3 consists of 14 residues. Trimming took off 5 bases at V and 10 bases at J, with 18 bases between the two ends. The CDR3 nucleotides are TGTGCCAGCAGCGCGGACAGTTACGGCTACGAGCAGTTCTTC. Its protein product is CASSADSYGYEQFF.

This clonotype showed up many times. This chain connects TRBV12-3 or TRBV12-4 to TRBJ2-5, with TRBD2 matching 10 bases. This CDR3 comprises 15 residues. J gave up 1 base and V 3 bases, and 2 bases lay outside the gene matches. The CDR3 loop is CASSFLAGVQETQYF. The CDR3 region has the DNA TGTGCCAGCAGTTTCCTAGCGGGAGTCCAAGAGACCCAGTACTTC.

This clonotype was recorded a few times. This chain links TRBV11-3 with TRBJ2-2, with D uncertain. V was cut by 5 bases and J by 7 bases, with 11 bases left in between. The CDR3 is made up of 13 amino acids. Germline V CDR1 and CDR2: SGHNT, YENEEA. The CDR3 protein is CASSAVGSGELFF. As DNA, the CDR3 is TGTGCCAGCAGCGCAGTGGGAAGCGGGGAGCTGTTTTTT.

This clonotype was found many times. The chain carries TRBV5-6 and TRBJ1-1, with unresolved D. CDR1 is SGHDT, CDR2 YYEEEE, per germline. CDR3 size: 14 residues. The ends were cut back, 7 bases at V and 1 base at J, with 14 bases in the middle. The CDR3, as DNA: TGTGCCAGCCTGGCACGTCGGGAGAACACTGAAGCTTTCTTT. Translating gives CASLARRENTEAFF. The full variable domain, with the rest looked up from reference TRBV5-6 and TRBJ1-1, is DAGVTQSPTHLIKTRGQQVTLRCSPKSGHDTVSWYQQALGQGPQFIFQYYEEEERQRGNFPDRFSGHQFPNYSSELNVNALLLGDSALYLCASLARRENTEAFFGQGTRLTVV.

This clonotype showed up just a few times. The chain uses TRBV29-1 and TRBJ2-1, with 8 bases lining up with TRBD2. V lost 4 bases to trimming and J lost 8 bases; unmatched junction nucleotides: 13. The CDR3 consists of 15 residues. CDR1 and CDR2 from the germline V gene are SQVTM and ANQGSEA. The CDR3 nucleotides are TGCAGCGTTGTCAAGCTAGAGCGGGAGTTTGATGAGCAGTTCTTC. Amino acids: CSVVKLEREFDEQFF.

This clonotype was recorded at least ten times. V and J are TRBV30 and TRBJ2-1; 9 positions agree with TRBD2. The trim removed 3 bases at V and 7 bases at J, leaving 7 bases unmatched. This CDR3 region has 14 residues. The germline V gene has CDR1 GTSNPN and CDR2 SVGIG (reference sequence). The CDR3 DNA reads as TGTGCCTGGAGCCAGACTAGCGGTTTTAATGAGCAGTTCTTC. Its protein is CAWSQTSGFNEQFF.

This clonotype was counted a few times. One base away lies a much larger clone, so this may be a sequencing read error. The V gene is TRBV6-2 or TRBV6-3, the J gene TRBJ2-2; D might be TRBD1 (8 bases). Germline V gene sequence: CDR1 MNHEY, CDR2 SVGEGT. The CDR3 covers 14 residues. CDR3 protein: CASNRGGNIGELFF. CDR3 sequence (DNA): TGTGCCAGCAACAGGGGGGGCAACATCGGGGAGCTGTTTTTT.

Many counts were recorded for this clonotype. This CDR3 reads CASKKEQITDTQYF. CDR3 coding DNA: TGTGCCAGTAAGAAGGAGCAGATCACAGATACGCAGTATTTT. The genes are TRBV2 and TRBJ2-3, with unresolved D. The CDR3 contains 14 residues. With 9 bases removed from V and 2 bases from J, the gap between germline ends came to 15 bases. Germline CDR1 is SNHLY and CDR2 is FYNNEI.

Notes on this clonotype: Being one base from a much bigger clone, this may be a read error. V usage is TRBV7-2 and J usage is TRBJ1-2; D unresolved. Trimming left V 5 bases short and J 1 base short, with 14 bases between. CDR1 and CDR2 (germline): SGHTA, FQGNSA. CDR3 length: 15 residues. The CDR3 DNA reads as TGTGCCAGCAGCCCCGCCGAAACACTTAACTATGGCTACACCTTC. This gives the protein CASSPAETLNYGYTF. The entire variable domain, with the rest obtained from reference TRBV7-2 and TRBJ1-2, is as follows: GAGVSQSPSNKVTEKGKDVELRCDPISGHTALYWYRQSLGQGLEFLIYFQGNSAPDKSGLPSDRFSAERTGGSVSTLTIQRTQQEDSAVYLCASSPAETLNYGYTFGSGTRLTVV.

The chain recombines TRBV6-9 with TRBJ2-1; 12 bases map to TRBD1. The CDR3 covers 17 residues. J was trimmed by 8 bases and V by 4 bases; bases with no gene match: 12. From germline, CDR1 is MNHGY and CDR2 SVAAGI. In nucleotides, the CDR3 is TGTGCCAGCAGTTTTTTTATGGGGACAGGGGGCCGGGATGAGCAGTTCTTC. Amino acids: CASSFFMGTGGRDEQFF.

There are many counts of this clonotype. The chain links TRBV3-1 to TRBJ1-1, with D uncertain. Trimming removed 4 bases from V and 5 bases from J, with 17 bases in between. CDR1 is LGHDT and CDR2 is YNNKEL in the germline V gene (reference sequence). This CDR3 has 15 residues. The CDR3 DNA is TGTGCCAGCAGCCGTCGATCCCCTAGGGAGACTGAAGCTTTCTTT. Translating it yields CASSRRSPRETEAFF.

This clonotype was counted many times. The gene calls are TRBV28 and TRBJ1-6; no firm D call. The germline V gene has CDR1 MDHEN and CDR2 SYDVKM. CDR3 size: 15 residues. Trimming took off 6 bases at V and 0 bases at J, with 9 bases between the two ends. The CDR3 is CASRKSSSYNSPLHF. In DNA, the CDR3 is TGTGCCAGCAGGAAGAGCAGCTCCTATAATTCACCCCTCCACTTT.

This clonotype has ten or more counts. V is TRBV28 and J is TRBJ1-1; TRBD1 is a possible D gene (5 bases). The CDR3 runs to 16 residues. V lost 2 bases and J lost 1, with 14 bases in between. In germline, CDR1 is MDHEN, CDR2 SYDVKM. The CDR3 DNA follows: TGTGCCAGCAGTTTAGAATCAGGGAGGGCGAACACTGAAGCTTTCTTT. Residues: CASSLESGRANTEAFF.

This clonotype was observed at least ten times. The V and J genes are TRBV5-1 and TRBJ2-2, with unresolved D. The CDR3 sequence is 16 residues long. CDR1 and CDR2 (germline): SGHRS, YFSETQ. The V gene lost 0 bases and the J gene lost 1 base, with 10 bases spanning the gap. CDR3 loop: CASSLVGGENTGELFF. The CDR3 region has the DNA TGCGCCAGCAGCTTGGTGGGTGGAGAGAACACCGGGGAGCTGTTTTTT.

This clonotype was seen repeatedly, ten times or more. The chain uses TRBV12-3 or TRBV12-4 and TRBJ1-2, with a weak D call TRBD1 (6 bases). The length of the CDR3 is 15 residues. Trimming removed 1 base from V and 3 bases from J, with 12 bases in between. CDR3 DNA sequence: TGTGCCAGCAGTTTAGTAGGGGGATTCGACTATGGCTACACCTTC. Protein: CASSLVGGFDYGYTF.

This clonotype was seen repeatedly, ten times or more. CDR3: CASSSQDSLGVNEQFF. The CDR3 DNA reads as TGTGCCAGCAGCTCCCAGGACTCACTAGGGGTCAATGAGCAGTTCTTC. V gene TRBV7-9 combines with J gene TRBJ2-1, with D possibly called TRBD1 or TRBD2 (5 bases each). The germline V gene has CDR1 SEHNR and CDR2 FQNEAQ (reference sequence). This CDR3 has 16 residues. V was pared by 4 bases and J by 6 bases, with 19 bases between. The full variable domain, rest sourced from reference TRBV7-9 and TRBJ2-1, is DTGVSQNPRHKITKRGQNVTFRCDPISEHNRLYWYRQTLGQGPEFLTYFQNEAQLEKSRLLSDRFSAERPKGSFSTLEIQRTEQGDSAMYLCASSSQDSLGVNEQFFGPGTRLTVL.

Ten or more counts support this clonotype. The chain's CDR3 is CATAGVTGTSGSETQYF. The CDR3 DNA sequence: TGTGCCACCGCGGGGGTAACCGGGACTAGCGGCTCAGAGACCCAGTACTTC. This chain joins TRBV27 and TRBJ2-5; 11 nucleotides align to TRBD2. The CDR3 is 17 residues long. The V and J ends lost 10 bases and 4 bases, in that order; junction bases with no gene match: 17. The V gene's germline CDR1 is MNHEY and CDR2 SMNVEV (reference sequence).

This clonotype was detected many times. The V and J genes are TRBV4-1 and TRBJ1-2; D unresolved. CDR1 and CDR2 from the germline V gene are MGHRA and YSYEKL. With 1 base removed from V and 5 bases from J, the gap between germline ends came to 14 bases. The CDR3 totals 15 residues. CDR3 DNA: TGCGCCAGCAGCCAAGTGAAGGGTTGGGGTTATGGCTACACCTTC. Encoded protein: CASSQVKGWGYGYTF.

This clonotype was counted ten times or more. The chain employs TRBV7-9 and TRBJ2-3, with a weak D call TRBD1 (6 bases). Trimming shortened V by 8 bases and J by 0 bases, and 12 bases separated the two germline ends. CDR1 and CDR2 (germline): SEHNR, FQNEAQ (reference sequence). The CDR3 sequence is 14 residues long. The CDR3 sequence is CASADSLSTDTQYF. The CDR3 region has the DNA TGTGCCAGCGCGGACAGCCTAAGCACAGATACGCAGTATTTT.

In its sample, this clonotype was seen many times. V and J are TRBV20-1 and TRBJ2-5; 9 positions agree with TRBD2. The germline V gene has CDR1 DFQATT and CDR2 SNEGSKA (reference sequence). This CDR3 region has 17 residues. Unmatched junction bases numbered 14, after V lost 2 bases and J lost 4 bases. CDR3 region: CSARNIAGAIIAETQYF. The CDR3 nucleotides are TGCAGTGCTAGAAATATAGCGGGGGCCATCATCGCAGAGACCCAGTACTTC.

This clonotype came up many times. The gene calls are TRBV27 and TRBJ1-4, with 7 bases identical to TRBD1. Germline V CDR1 and CDR2: MNHEY, SMNVEV (reference sequence). The CDR3 sequence is 14 residues long. J was trimmed by 4 bases and V by 5 bases; bases with no gene match: 4. Here the CDR3 DNA reads TGTGCCAGCAGTGGGACAGAAGATAATGAAAAACTGTTTTTT. Its translation: CASSGTEDNEKLFF.

This clonotype was detected only a few times. A much bigger clone sits one base away, suggesting this may be a read error. This rearrangement joins TRBV4-3 to TRBJ2-1; 8 nucleotides align to TRBD1. Looked up from germline, CDR1 is LGHNA and CDR2 is YSLEER. The CDR3 length is 14 residues. The CDR3 sequence: CASSLGQGGHERFF. In nucleotides, the CDR3 is TGCGCCAGCAGCCTCGGACAGGGAGGTCATGAGCGGTTCTTC.

The table lists this clonotype with many counts. J is TRBJ2-1 and V is TRBV3-1; D is perhaps TRBD1 (6 bases). The CDR3 extends over 14 amino acids. Trimming left V 1 base short and J 7 bases short, with 11 bases between. Germline assignment: CDR1 LGHDT and CDR2 YNNKEL (reference sequence). CDR3 protein: CASSQVQGINEQFF. CDR3 nucleotides: TGTGCCAGCAGCCAAGTCCAGGGGATTAATGAGCAGTTCTTC.

This rearrangement joins TRBV19 to TRBJ1-5, with D perhaps TRBD1 (5 bases). The germline V gene encodes CDR1 LNHDA and CDR2 SQIVND (reference sequence). V was pared by 4 bases and J by 5 bases, with 12 bases between. This CDR3 comprises 14 residues. Here the CDR3 DNA reads TGTGCCAGTAGTAGCGGGGCAGGCTATCAGCCCCAGCATTTT. Translating gives CASSSGAGYQPQHF. The full variable domain, in which reference TRBV19 and TRBJ1-5 provide the parts outside the CDR3, is DGGITQSPKYLFRKEGQNVTLSCEQNLNHDAMYWYRQDPGQGLRLIYYSQIVNDFQKGDIAEGYSVSREKKESFPLTVTSAQKNPTAFYLCASSSGAGYQPQHFGDGTRLSIL.

This clonotype was seen a few times. This rearrangement joins TRBV7-3 to TRBJ2-3; D may be TRBD1 or TRBD2 (5 bases each). This CDR3 has 15 amino acids. Per the germline V gene, CDR1 is SGHTA and CDR2 is FQGTGA. V was trimmed by 0 bases and J by 6 bases, leaving 13 bases between them. The CDR3, as DNA: TGTGCCAGCAGCTTAACCGGGGCCATTGTGGATACGCAGTATTTT. It translates to CASSLTGAIVDTQYF.